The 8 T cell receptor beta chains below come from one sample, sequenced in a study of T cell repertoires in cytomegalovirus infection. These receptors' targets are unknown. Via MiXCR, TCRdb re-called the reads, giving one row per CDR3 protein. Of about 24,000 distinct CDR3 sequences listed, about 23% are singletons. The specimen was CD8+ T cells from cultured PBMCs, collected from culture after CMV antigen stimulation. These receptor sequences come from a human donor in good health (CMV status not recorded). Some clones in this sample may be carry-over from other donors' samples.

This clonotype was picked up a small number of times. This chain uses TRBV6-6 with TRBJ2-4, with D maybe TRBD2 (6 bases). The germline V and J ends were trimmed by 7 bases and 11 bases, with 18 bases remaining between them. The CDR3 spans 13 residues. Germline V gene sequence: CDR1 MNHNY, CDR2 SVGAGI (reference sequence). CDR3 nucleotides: TGTGCCAGCACCCGGGGACTCATAACCCTTCAGTACTTC. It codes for CASTRGLITLQYF.

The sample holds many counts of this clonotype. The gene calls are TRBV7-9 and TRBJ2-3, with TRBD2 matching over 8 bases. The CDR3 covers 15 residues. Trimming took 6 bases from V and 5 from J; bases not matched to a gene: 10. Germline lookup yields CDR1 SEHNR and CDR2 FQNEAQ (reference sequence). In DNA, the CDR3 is TGTGCCAGCAGGCCCCCCGGACTAGCATTAGATACGCAGTATTTT. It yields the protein CASRPPGLALDTQYF.

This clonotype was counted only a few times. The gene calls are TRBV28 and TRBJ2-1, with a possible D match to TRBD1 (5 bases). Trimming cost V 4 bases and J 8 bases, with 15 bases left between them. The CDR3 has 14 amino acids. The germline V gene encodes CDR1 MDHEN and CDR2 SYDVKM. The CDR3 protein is CASSSPRVGDEQFF. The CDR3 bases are TGTGCCAGCAGTTCCCCTAGGGTAGGGGATGAGCAGTTCTTC.

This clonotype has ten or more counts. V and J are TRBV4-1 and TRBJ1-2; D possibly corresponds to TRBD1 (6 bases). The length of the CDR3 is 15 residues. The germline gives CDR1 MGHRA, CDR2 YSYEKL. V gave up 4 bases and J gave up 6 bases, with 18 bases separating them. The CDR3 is CASSPSQGPFNGYTF. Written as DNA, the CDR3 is TGCGCCAGCAGCCCGAGTCAGGGGCCGTTTAATGGCTACACCTTC.

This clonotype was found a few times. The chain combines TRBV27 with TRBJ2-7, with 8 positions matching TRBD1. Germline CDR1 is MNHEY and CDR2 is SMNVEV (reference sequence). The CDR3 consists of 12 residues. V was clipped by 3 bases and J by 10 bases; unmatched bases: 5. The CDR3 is CASSFQGQGQYF. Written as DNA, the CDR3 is TGTGCCAGCAGTTTTCAAGGACAGGGACAGTACTTC.

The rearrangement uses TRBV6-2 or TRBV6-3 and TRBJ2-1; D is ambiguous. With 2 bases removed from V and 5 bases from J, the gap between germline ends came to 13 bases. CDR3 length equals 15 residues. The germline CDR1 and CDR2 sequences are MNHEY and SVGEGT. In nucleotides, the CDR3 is TGTGCCAGCAGTTACACGACACACCTTAACAATGAGCAGTTCTTC. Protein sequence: CASSYTTHLNNEQFF.

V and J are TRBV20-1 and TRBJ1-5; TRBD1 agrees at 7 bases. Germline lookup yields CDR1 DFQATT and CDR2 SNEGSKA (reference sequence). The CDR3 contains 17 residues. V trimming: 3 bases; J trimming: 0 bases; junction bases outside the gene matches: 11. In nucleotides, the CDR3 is TGCAGTGCTAGGGTGCTTCAGGGGGAACCTAGCAATCAGCCCCAGCATTTT. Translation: CSARVLQGEPSNQPQHF.

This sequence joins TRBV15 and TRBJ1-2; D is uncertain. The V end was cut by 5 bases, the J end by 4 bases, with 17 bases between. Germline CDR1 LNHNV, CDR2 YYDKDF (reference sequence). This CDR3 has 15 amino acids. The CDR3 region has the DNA TGTGCCACCAGCCCATCCCATGGCAGTTCCTATGGCTACACCTTC. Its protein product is CATSPSHGSSYGYTF.